Each of the 20 T cell receptor beta chains below was sequenced from the same sample in a study of Graves' ophthalmopathy and Graves' hyperthyroidism. The sequenced template was RNA, covering the TCR beta CDR3 region. Second-round multiplex PCR came after a first-round RT-PCR that employed HTBI primers. TCRdb re-derived calls from the multiplex PCR reads in MiXCR, one entry per CDR3 protein. In the table there are some 240,000 distinct CDR3 sequences, 45% of which are singletons. Input material: peripheral blood. The receptors derive from an adult man with Graves' ophthalmopathy.

This clonotype was detected only a few times. The genes are TRBV19 and TRBJ1-2; D gene ambiguous. CDR3 size: 14 residues. Germline V lookup: CDR1 LNHDA, CDR2 SQIVND (reference sequence). V dropped 1 base and J dropped 4 bases, with 10 bases sitting between them. The CDR3 here is CASSIGQTVYGYTF. DNA of the CDR3: TGTGCCAGTAGTATAGGGCAAACGGTCTATGGCTACACCTTC.

This clonotype is a singleton in its sample. The rearrangement joins TRBV9 to TRBJ1-2; D remains unclear. The germline CDR1 and CDR2 sequences are SGDLS and YYNGEE. The CDR3 contains 14 residues. Trimming cost V 1 base and J 4 bases, with 11 bases left between them. The CDR3 region is CASSVTQDGYGYTF. Here the CDR3 DNA reads TGTGCCAGCAGCGTAACCCAGGACGGCTATGGCTACACCTTC.

The CDR3 region has the DNA TGTGCCAGCAGCCCAGGGGCCATTTCCTACGAGCAGTACTTC. It specifies CASSPGAISYEQYF. The chain links TRBV11-2 to TRBJ2-7; maybe TRBD1 (6 bases). Trimming took off 5 bases at V and 1 base at J, with 12 bases between the two ends. Germline V gene data show CDR1 as SGHAT and CDR2 as FQNNGV. The CDR3 extends over 14 amino acids.

Written as DNA, the CDR3 is TGCAGTGCTAGATCCGGACTTTCCTACGAGCAGTACTTC. This sequence encodes CSARSGLSYEQYF. The chain recombines TRBV20-1 with TRBJ2-7; TRBD2 might be the D (5 bases). In germline, CDR1 is DFQATT, CDR2 SNEGSKA (reference sequence). Between the trimmed V and J ends, which lost 2 bases and 1 base, there was a span of 9 bases. The CDR3 extends over 13 amino acids.

The rearrangement joins TRBV12-3 or TRBV12-4 to TRBJ2-6; the D gene could be TRBD1 or TRBD2 (5 bases each). The CDR3 has 15 residues. Trimming removed 6 bases from V and 0 bases from J, with 9 bases in between. CDR3 sequence reads: CASRGTYSGANVLTF. The CDR3 bases are TGTGCCAGCAGGGGGACGTACTCTGGGGCCAACGTCCTGACTTTC.

This clonotype came up a few times. J is TRBJ1-1 and V is TRBV9; no clear D. The CDR3 contains 11 residues. The V gene's germline CDR1 is SGDLS and CDR2 YYNGEE. V was shortened by 4 bases and J by 8 bases, with 9 bases between the two germline ends. The CDR3 coding sequence is TGTGCCAGCAGCCCAGACGTAGAAGCTTTCTTT. This gives the protein CASSPDVEAFF.

This clonotype was seen a handful of times. J is TRBJ1-4 and V is TRBV29-1; TRBD1 matches 9 bases. This CDR3 is built from 13 residues. V dropped 7 bases and J dropped 8; count of bases not matched to a gene: 8. Germline assignment: CDR1 SQVTM and CDR2 ANQGSEA. The CDR3: CSAAGQGSEKLFF. Here the CDR3 DNA reads TGCAGCGCCGCGGGACAGGGAAGCGAAAAACTGTTTTTT.

This clonotype came up a few times. The chain recombines TRBV4-1 with TRBJ1-1; D call uncertain. V lost 4 bases, J lost 4 bases, and 16 bases lay in between. Germline V gives CDR1 MGHRA, CDR2 YSYEKL. The CDR3 runs 15 residues. Here the CDR3 DNA reads TGCGCCAGCAGCCTCGAGGCCGGAGGGTCCACTGAAGCTTTCTTT. Its translation: CASSLEAGGSTEAFF.

The V gene is TRBV28, the J gene TRBJ1-2; D is perhaps TRBD1 (5 bases). The CDR3 has 14 residues. V shed 3 bases and J shed 7 bases, with 15 bases lying between them. Germline values: CDR1 MDHEN, CDR2 SYDVKM. CDR3 nucleotide sequence: TGTGCCAGCAGTTTTGGGGGAATGGTGGCTGGCTACACCTTC. Translating it yields CASSFGGMVAGYTF.

In this sample, this clonotype turned up a few times. V and J are TRBV20-1 and TRBJ1-3; D gene uncertain. V lost 0 bases and J 14 bases, leaving 14 bases between the germline ends. The length of the CDR3 is 12 residues. The germline V gene encodes CDR1 DFQATT and CDR2 SNEGSKA (reference sequence). The CDR3 DNA is TGCAGTGCTAGAGATGTAAGAGGGAGCCTATATTTT. Amino acids: CSARDVRGSLYF.

This clonotype was observed a few times. The chain links TRBV12-3 or TRBV12-4 to TRBJ1-5; the D is unclear. The CDR3 is 12 amino acids. V lost 8 bases and J lost 0, with 5 bases in between. CDR3 loop: CASRTSNQPQHF. As DNA, the CDR3 is TGTGCCAGCCGCACTAGCAATCAGCCCCAGCATTTT.

This clonotype was found a few times. The chain couples TRBV7-9 to TRBJ1-1; D may be TRBD1 (6 bases). The length of the CDR3 is 15 residues. With 5 bases removed from V and 1 base from J, the gap between germline ends came to 14 bases. Germline values: CDR1 SEHNR, CDR2 FQNEAQ (reference sequence). The CDR3 is CASSTRTQGNTEAFF. CDR3 sequence (DNA): TGTGCCAGCAGCACCCGGACACAGGGGAACACTGAAGCTTTCTTT.

This sequence joins TRBV11-1 and TRBJ1-2, with D tentatively TRBD1 (6 bases). The germline V gene has CDR1 SGHAT and CDR2 FQDESV (reference sequence). The CDR3 contains 16 residues. The V end was cut by 7 bases, the J end by 5 bases, with 23 bases between. CDR3: CASNPEGHGGAYGYTF. The CDR3 nucleotides read TGTGCCAGCAATCCTGAAGGCCACGGGGGCGCTTATGGCTACACCTTC. Together with reference TRBV11-1 and TRBJ1-2, the CDR3 gives the full variable domain: EAEVAQSPRYKITEKSQAVAFWCDPISGHATLYWYRQILGQGPELLVQFQDESVVDDSQLPKDRFSAERLKGVDSTLKIQPAELGDSAMYLCASNPEGHGGAYGYTFGSGTRLTVV.

This clonotype was seen once. The chain has TRBV5-4 and TRBJ1-2; D unresolved. Germline V gene data show CDR1 as SGHNT and CDR2 as YYREEE (reference sequence). CDR3 length: 12 residues. The germline V and J ends were trimmed by 0 bases and 6 bases, with 6 bases remaining between them. This chain's CDR3 is CASSLGVDGYTF. CDR3 bases: TGTGCCAGCAGCTTGGGTGTGGATGGCTACACCTTC.

The J gene is TRBJ1-2, the V gene TRBV7-2; 8 positions match TRBD1. V trimming: 4 bases; J trimming: 0 bases; junction bases outside the gene matches: 7. Germline V gene lookup returns CDR1 SGHTA and CDR2 FQGNSA. CDR3 length: 16 residues. The CDR3 DNA sequence: TGTGCCAGCAGCTACGGACAGGGCGGGGCTAACTATGGCTACACCTTC. Protein: CASSYGQGGANYGYTF.

This chain connects TRBV7-9 to TRBJ1-1, with TRBD1 identical over 10 bases. Germline lookup yields CDR1 SEHNR and CDR2 FQNEAQ (reference sequence). The CDR3 is made up of 17 amino acids. The V gene end was trimmed by 1 base and the J gene end by 1 base; junction bases not matched to a gene: 6. CDR3 DNA sequence: TGTGCCAGCAGCTTAGTAGGGACAGGGGCCTCGAACACTGAAGCTTTCTTT. This codes for CASSLVGTGASNTEAFF.

V is TRBV5-1 and J is TRBJ2-7; D is unclear. Germline V gene sequence: CDR1 SGHRS, CDR2 YFSETQ. CDR3 size: 12 residues. V lost 1 base and J lost 3, with 5 bases in between. The CDR3 DNA follows: TGCGCCAGCAGCTTGAACAGCTACGAGCAGTACTTC. It specifies CASSLNSYEQYF.

The rearrangement uses TRBV10-3 and TRBJ1-5; D is ambiguous. The CDR3 contains 13 residues. The germline CDR1 and CDR2 sequences are ENHRY and SYGVKD. Trimming removed 7 bases from V and 11 bases from J, with 18 bases in between. The CDR3 region has the DNA TGTGCCATCACCTCGGGCCAGAAATCAGCCCAGCATTTT. Its translation: CAITSGQKSAQHF.

This clonotype was observed a handful of times. This sequence may be a read error, since a much larger clone differs from it by one base. This rearrangement joins TRBV2 to TRBJ1-1; no reliable D call. This CDR3 comprises 12 residues. V was pared by 6 bases and J by 1 base, with 6 bases between. Germline loops: CDR1 SNHLY, CDR2 FYNNEI. In DNA form, the CDR3 reads TGTGCCAGCAGGGAGGGGAACACTGAAGCTTTCTTT. Encoded protein: CASREGNTEAFF.

The gene calls are TRBV5-1 and TRBJ2-5; no clear D gene. This CDR3 has 12 residues. Germline CDR1 SGHRS, CDR2 YFSETQ. The V end was cut by 5 bases, the J end by 5 bases, with 10 bases between. CDR3: CASSTNSETQYF. The CDR3 DNA reads as TGCGCCAGCAGTACGAATAGCGAGACCCAGTACTTC.